These 26 T cell receptor beta chains were sequenced from one sample in a study of shared clonotypes between healthy human individuals. Sequencing was performed with immunoSEQ multiplex PCR; in TCRdb, only in-frame clones are kept and a portion is missing. The table lists about 1.5 million clones, 95% to 99% of them singletons, with around 0.47% in the top ten. Sample: naive CD4+ T cells sorted from blood. Described subset: CD45RA+ positively selected. These receptors came from a man aged 30 to 45 in good health.

Remarks on this clone: A junction end diverges from the germline sequence, so it may reflect a read error. V usage is TRBV29-1 and J usage is TRBJ2-2; D remains ambiguous. The CDR3 is 13 amino acids. Germline V lookup: CDR1 SQVTM, CDR2 ANQGSEA. CDR3 residues: CSVPRTKTGELFF. The CDR3, as DNA: TGCAGCGTCCCCCGGACGAAGACCGGGGAGCTGTTTTTT.

Concerning this clone: Within the sample, other DNA sequences also encode this same CDR3. This sequence joins TRBV9 and TRBJ1-1; D remains unclear. V lost 0 bases to trimming and J lost 0 bases, with 0 bases between them. Germline V gene sequence: CDR1 SGDLS, CDR2 YYNGEE. The length of the CDR3 is 12 residues. CDR3 region: CASSVVNTEAFF. CDR3 nucleotide sequence: TGTGCCAGCAGCGTAGTGAACACTGAAGCTTTCTTT.

This rearrangement joins TRBV5-4 to TRBJ2-4; weak D call: TRBD2 (6 bases). CDR3 size: 16 residues. Germline values: CDR1 SGHNT, CDR2 YYREEE (reference sequence). Deletions cut 5 bases from V and 6 bases from J, with 21 bases between. The DNA for the CDR3 is TGTGCCAGCAGTCCTGATAGTAGGAGGGGAGGAAACATTCAGTACTTC. It translates to CASSPDSRRGGNIQYF.

This clone was seen only a few times. CDR3 nucleotide sequence: TGCGCCAGCAGCTTGGGACAGCTTGGAAACACCATATATTTT. It yields the protein CASSLGQLGNTIYF. The rearrangement links TRBV5-1 to TRBJ1-3; D is perhaps TRBD1 (5 bases). The CDR3 is made up of 14 amino acids. V lost 0 bases and J 3 bases, leaving 7 bases between the germline ends. Germline V gene sequence: CDR1 SGHRS, CDR2 YFSETQ.

The chain is built from TRBV15 and TRBJ1-5; perhaps TRBD1 as D (5 bases). Germline V gene lookup returns CDR1 LNHNV and CDR2 YYDKDF (reference sequence). V was shortened by 1 base and J by 7 bases, with 11 bases between the two germline ends. This CDR3 is 14 amino acids long. CDR3 amino acids: CATSRGGNMQPQHF. DNA of the CDR3: TGTGCCACCAGCAGAGGGGGGAATATGCAGCCCCAGCATTTT.

The gene calls are TRBV7-4 and TRBJ2-7, with D possibly being TRBD1 (5 bases). V was pared by 7 bases and J by 2 bases, with 18 bases between. CDR3 length: 15 amino acids. Per germline, CDR1 SGHVT and CDR2 SQSDAQ. Here the CDR3 DNA reads TGTGCCAGCAACCTACCTCGAGGCAGGGCCTACGAGCAGTACTTC. This sequence encodes CASNLPRGRAYEQYF.

J is TRBJ1-5 and V is TRBV7-8, with a tentative D call TRBD1 (6 bases). The germline V gene encodes CDR1 SGHVS and CDR2 FQNEAQ. This CDR3 has 18 residues. V was pared by 6 bases and J by 8 bases, with 29 bases between. The CDR3 sequence is CASSIKLVGRGTYKPQHF. The DNA of the CDR3 is TGTGCCAGCAGTATCAAGCTTGTTGGCAGGGGTACCTACAAGCCCCAGCATTTT.

The chain joins TRBV18 to TRBJ2-1, with 8 bases that match TRBD2. V lost 5 bases, J lost 8 bases, and 11 bases stayed unmatched. The length of the CDR3 is 15 residues. Germline CDR1 reads KGHSH; CDR2 reads LQKENI. The CDR3 region is CASSRLAGLSDEQFF. The DNA of the CDR3 is TGTGCCAGCTCAAGGCTAGCGGGTTTGTCCGATGAGCAGTTCTTC.

The chain links TRBV10-3 to TRBJ2-7; 8 nucleotides match TRBD2. V lost 3 bases to trimming and J lost 2 bases; unmatched junction nucleotides: 3. There are 14 residues in the CDR3. Germline V CDR1 and CDR2: ENHRY, SYGVKD. The CDR3 region is CAISDSGGPYEQYF. In DNA form, the CDR3 reads TGTGCCATCAGTGACTCGGGAGGGCCCTACGAGCAGTACTTC.

The chain combines TRBV5-1 with TRBJ2-1; D is perhaps TRBD2 (6 bases). The CDR3 length is 15 residues. V dropped 4 bases and J dropped 0 bases, with 11 bases sitting between them. Germline loops: CDR1 SGHRS, CDR2 YFSETQ. CDR3 in DNA: TGCGCCAGCAGCCCGCCGGGAGACTCCTACAATGAGCAGTTCTTC. This gives the protein CASSPPGDSYNEQFF.

The chain has TRBV29-1 and TRBJ1-4, with TRBD1 as a possible D gene (6 bases). CDR3 length: 13 residues. Trimming took off 5 bases at V and 3 bases at J, with 10 bases between the two ends. The germline gives CDR1 SQVTM, CDR2 ANQGSEA. This CDR3 is CSVLTGANEKLFF. The CDR3, as DNA: TGCAGCGTTTTGACAGGTGCTAATGAAAAACTGTTTTTT.

The chain couples TRBV5-4 to TRBJ2-7; the D is unclear. Germline CDR1 SGHNT, CDR2 YYREEE (reference sequence). This CDR3 contains 16 residues. V was pared by 4 bases and J by 2 bases, with 19 bases between. The CDR3 sequence is CASSPEPIGRTYEQYF. The CDR3 coding sequence is TGTGCCAGCAGCCCCGAACCCATTGGTAGGACCTACGAGCAGTACTTC. The whole variable domain, filled in from reference TRBV5-4 and TRBJ2-7, reads ETGVTQSPTHLIKTRGQQVTLRCSSQSGHNTVSWYQQALGQGPQFIFQYYREEENGRGNFPPRFSGLQFPNYSSELNVNALELDDSALYLCASSPEPIGRTYEQYFGPGTRLTVT.

This chain joins TRBV7-2 and TRBJ1-1, with D hard to call. V lost 1 base and J 7 bases, leaving 10 bases between the germline ends. The CDR3 consists of 13 residues. In germline, CDR1 is SGHTA, CDR2 FQGNSA. CDR3 loop: CASSLGEAVEAFF. The CDR3 region has the DNA TGTGCCAGCAGCTTAGGAGAGGCAGTTGAAGCTTTCTTT.

This sequence joins TRBV7-9 and TRBJ2-5, with TRBD2 identical over 8 bases. Trimming cost V 5 bases and J 5 bases; bases outside gene matches: 13. Germline V gene sequence: CDR1 SEHNR, CDR2 FQNEAQ (reference sequence). The CDR3 consists of 16 residues. Written as DNA, the CDR3 is TGTGCCAGCAGCCCACAAGGGACTAGAGTTAGGGAGACCCAGTACTTC. Its translation is CASSPQGTRVRETQYF.

The chain couples TRBV27 to TRBJ2-1; 10 nucleotides line up with TRBD2. The length of the CDR3 is 17 residues. V was pared by 2 bases and J by 5 bases, with 9 bases of the junction left unmatched. The germline gives CDR1 MNHEY, CDR2 SMNVEV (reference sequence). The CDR3 DNA reads as TGTGCCAGCAGTTTAGCCCGAAGCGGGAGGGCCCACAATGAGCAGTTCTTC. Its protein product is CASSLARSGRAHNEQFF.

On this clone itself: Other nucleotide sequences in the sample specify the same CDR3. The chain joins TRBV18 to TRBJ2-3; TRBD2 might be the D (5 bases). Trimming stripped 3 bases from V and 0 bases from J, with 7 bases between. There are 14 residues in the CDR3. Germline V gene lookup returns CDR1 KGHSH and CDR2 LQKENI. The chain's CDR3 is CASSPRGSTDTQYF. The CDR3, as DNA: TGTGCCAGCTCACCCCGCGGGAGCACAGATACGCAGTATTTT.

The rearrangement uses TRBV6-5 and TRBJ2-5; D is unclear. Trimming left V 2 bases short and J 2 bases short, with 3 bases between. Germline-derived CDR1 and CDR2 are MNHEY and SVGAGI. The CDR3 sequence is 12 residues long. CDR3 residues: CASSYAQETQYF. The CDR3 DNA reads TGTGCCAGCAGTTACGCTCAAGAGACCCAGTACTTC.

The rearrangement uses TRBV6-1 and TRBJ2-2, with D perhaps TRBD1 (6 bases). In germline, CDR1 is MNHNS, CDR2 SASEGT. The germline V and J ends were trimmed by 6 bases and 0 bases, with 11 bases remaining between them. This CDR3 has 15 residues. CDR3 sequence: CASRGAISNTGELFF. CDR3 DNA sequence: TGTGCCAGCAGGGGGGCCATCTCGAACACCGGGGAGCTGTTTTTT.

The V and J genes are TRBV5-1 and TRBJ2-1; 14 nucleotides line up with TRBD2. After removal of 5 bases from V and 8 bases from J, the junction contained 6 bases not matched to a gene. Germline V gene sequence: CDR1 SGHRS, CDR2 YFSETQ. The CDR3 runs to 15 residues. CDR3 sequence (DNA): TGCGCCAGCAGGCCCGGGACTAGCGGGAGTTATGAGCAGTTCTTC. Translation: CASRPGTSGSYEQFF.

This chain joins TRBV7-8 and TRBJ2-1; TRBD1 matches 8 bases. J was trimmed by 3 bases and V by 6 bases; bases with no gene match: 10. Germline CDR1 and CDR2: SGHVS and FQNEAQ. This CDR3 region has 16 residues. CDR3: CASRRTDRGLYNEQFF. CDR3 coding DNA: TGTGCCAGCAGGCGAACCGACAGGGGACTCTACAATGAGCAGTTCTTC.

The chain uses TRBV6-4 and TRBJ2-3; D uncertain. The CDR3 loop spans 16 amino acids. The V gene's germline CDR1 is MRHNA and CDR2 SNTAGT. The V and J ends lost 2 bases and 4 bases respectively, with 16 bases between them. The CDR3 nucleotides read TGTGCCAGCAGTGACGGTTCGCGGTTCGGCGCAGATACGCAGTATTTT. The encoded protein is CASSDGSRFGADTQYF.

The V call is TRBV29-1, the J call TRBJ2-7; D is uncertain. Between the trimmed V and J ends, which lost 3 bases and 2 bases, there was a span of 11 bases. CDR1 is SQVTM and CDR2 is ANQGSEA in the germline V gene. The CDR3 spans 13 residues. The CDR3 DNA reads as TGCAGCGTTGAGTTAGCAGTAACCTACGAGCAGTACTTC. Protein sequence: CSVELAVTYEQYF.

This clone has just one count. V gene TRBV5-1 combines with J gene TRBJ2-1, with 8 bases that match TRBD2. The CDR3 is made up of 15 amino acids. Germline V lookup: CDR1 SGHRS, CDR2 YFSETQ. V was clipped by 0 bases and J by 5 bases; unmatched bases: 4. CDR3 sequence reads: CASSLGAGAHNEQFF. The CDR3 region has the DNA TGCGCCAGCAGCTTGGGAGCGGGAGCGCACAATGAGCAGTTCTTC.

The chain employs TRBV18 and TRBJ1-4, with TRBD1 matching 7 bases. V shed 9 bases and J 4 bases; nucleotides not matched to a gene: 5. CDR1 and CDR2 (germline): KGHSH, LQKENI. This CDR3 is 13 amino acids long. For the CDR3, the DNA is TGTGCCAGTAAACGGGACAGTAATGAAAAACTGTTTTTT. The encoded protein is CASKRDSNEKLFF.

This clone has at least ten counts. This chain uses TRBV28 with TRBJ1-5; D perhaps matches TRBD1 (6 bases). This CDR3 is 17 amino acids long. Trimming cost V 3 bases and J 2 bases, with 17 bases left between them. Germline V gene sequence: CDR1 MDHEN, CDR2 SYDVKM. The CDR3 is CASSFHREKWGNQPQHF. Written as DNA, the CDR3 is TGTGCCAGCAGTTTTCACAGGGAGAAGTGGGGCAATCAGCCCCAGCATTTT. Supplemented by reference TRBV28 and TRBJ1-5, the full variable domain reads DVKVTQSSRYLVKRTGEKVFLECVQDMDHENMFWYRQDPGLGLRLIYFSYDVKMKEKGDIPEGYSVSREKKERFSLILESASTNQTSMYLCASSFHREKWGNQPQHFGDGTRLSIL.

This chain connects TRBV18 to TRBJ2-5; TRBD2 matches 9 bases. This CDR3 is built from 15 residues. The trim removed 4 bases at V and 5 bases at J, leaving 8 bases unmatched. Germline values: CDR1 KGHSH, CDR2 LQKENI. The CDR3 is CASSLRRGGAETQYF. CDR3 in DNA: TGTGCCAGCTCACTTCGGCGGGGGGGCGCGGAGACCCAGTACTTC.